The following is a T cell receptor beta chain sequence with its context. Antigen unknown. The assay was immunoSEQ multiplex PCR, and TCRdb's table has in-frame clones only and misses some. The repertoire holds tens of thousands of clones, 70% to 90% seen once, with around 13% in the top ten. Per germline, CDR1 SGDLS and CDR2 YYNGEE. This CDR3 contains 15 residues. V lost 0 bases, J lost 2 bases, and 12 bases lay in between. This record belongs to a study of OX40 agonist ivuxolimab in advanced cancers. Study in general: Recorded diagnoses for dose-escalation patients were hepatocellular carcinoma, melanoma, renal cell or head and neck cancer. Participants, roughly 80% male, averaged roughly 60 years of age, ranging from roughly 23 to 80. Three patients had partial responses: one hepatocellular carcinoma, two cutaneous melanoma.

Broader study findings: By week 6 at 0.1 to 3.0 mg/kg, blood CD4+ and CD8+ T cells had expanded clonally.

The chain uses TRBV9 and TRBJ2-7, with D tentatively TRBD1 or TRBD2 (6 bases each). The sample here was CD4+ or CD8+ T cells sorted from blood, taken in a trial of the OX40 agonist ivuxolimab. The TCR sequence derives from an adult with an advanced solid tumor such as melanoma, head and neck, liver or kidney cancer. The CDR3 region has the DNA TGTGCCAGCAGCGTAGAGGGGGGCCAGCCCTACGAGCAGTACTTC. It is translated as CASSVEGGQPYEQYF.